These 9 T cell receptor beta chains were sequenced from one sample in a study of cytomegalovirus exposure and HLA in healthy donors. PCR involved 60 Vbeta and 13 Jbeta primers. This table comes from immunoSEQ multiplex PCR, and its TCRdb copy is limited to in-frame clones, with some not included. The repertoire holds tens of thousands of clones, with 70% to 80% as singletons. Sequenced material: PBMCs. These receptors all come from a middle-aged woman in good health and CMV-seropositive.

The chain combines TRBV4-3 with TRBJ2-7; D perhaps matches TRBD1 (5 bases). Germline lookup yields CDR1 LGHNA and CDR2 YSLEER. The V end lost 0 bases, the J end lost 0 bases, and 12 bases lay between the germline ends. This CDR3 has 16 residues. DNA of the CDR3: TGCGCCAGCAGCCAAGATCTCGCAGGGCTCTCCTACGAGCAGTACTTC. It translates to CASSQDLAGLSYEQYF.

J is TRBJ1-2 and V is TRBV29-1, with 9 bases lining up with TRBD1. This CDR3 contains 13 residues. J gave up 2 bases and V 8 bases, and 6 bases lay outside the gene matches. Germline values: CDR1 SQVTM, CDR2 ANQGSEA. The CDR3 nucleotides read TGCAGCACACTGACAGGGGGGAACTATGGCTACACCTTC. It codes for CSTLTGGNYGYTF.

The sample holds a few counts of this clone. The V and J genes are TRBV15 and TRBJ1-4; tentative D call: TRBD1 (5 bases). Germline-derived CDR1 and CDR2 are LNHNV and YYDKDF (reference sequence). The CDR3 has 18 residues. With 0 bases removed from V and 0 bases from J, the gap between germline ends came to 14 bases. The CDR3 loop is CATSRDWGRTTTNEKLFF. The CDR3 coding sequence is TGTGCCACCAGCAGAGATTGGGGCAGGACCACAACTAATGAAAAACTGTTTTTT.

The chain has TRBV21-1 and TRBJ2-1; TRBD2 is taken as the D call from the table, unchecked against the DNA. TRBV21-1 is recorded as a pseudogene. This CDR3 comprises 17 residues. For the CDR3, the DNA is TGTGCCAGCAGCAAAGAAAAATTCGGCGGGATTTACAATGAGCAGTTCTTC. Translation gives CASSKEKFGGIYNEQFF.

This chain uses TRBV5-1 with TRBJ2-1, with TRBD1 matching 7 bases. The trim removed 0 bases at V and 5 bases at J, leaving 8 bases unmatched. Germline V gene data show CDR1 as SGHRS and CDR2 as YFSETQ. The CDR3 extends over 16 amino acids. The CDR3 region is CASSLGPTGTDNEQFF. The CDR3 nucleotides read TGCGCCAGCAGCTTGGGCCCAACCGGGACAGACAATGAGCAGTTCTTC.

The chain combines TRBV9 with TRBJ1-2, with 7 bases lining up with TRBD1. The CDR3 has 14 residues. Germline CDR1 reads SGDLS; CDR2 reads YYNGEE. Unmatched junction bases numbered 3, after V lost 0 bases and J lost 4 bases. DNA of the CDR3: TGTGCCAGCAGCGTAGCAAGGGACAGCTATGGCTACACCTTC. It specifies CASSVARDSYGYTF. The full variable domain, in which reference TRBV9 and TRBJ1-2 provide the parts outside the CDR3, is DSGVTQTPKHLITATGQRVTLRCSPRSGDLSVYWYQQSLDQGLQFLIQYYNGEERAKGNILERFSAQQFPDLHSELNLSSLELGDSALYFCASSVARDSYGYTFGSGTRLTVV.

This chain joins TRBV30 and TRBJ1-1; D gene unclear. Germline CDR1 GTSNPN, CDR2 SVGIG (reference sequence). Deletions cut 0 bases from V and 0 bases from J, with 8 bases between. This CDR3 contains 14 residues. CDR3 nucleotides: TGTGCCTGGAGTGTACAGCCACTGAACACTGAAGCTTTCTTT. Protein product: CAWSVQPLNTEAFF.

This chain connects TRBV19 to TRBJ2-7, with no clear D. CDR1 LNHDA and CDR2 SQIVND come from the germline V gene (reference sequence). Trimming left V 1 base short and J 5 bases short, with 3 bases between. The CDR3 covers 11 residues. The CDR3 nucleotides are TGTGCCAGTAGTATAGCGGACGAGCAGTACTTC. Translating it yields CASSIADEQYF.

Worth noting for this clone: A read error may produce the germline difference seen at one junction end. Here the CDR3 DNA reads TGTGCTAGCAGCTCAAACACGGGGGAGACCCAGTACTTC. Translation gives CASSSNTGETQYF. The chain uses TRBV7-7 and TRBJ2-5; weak D call: TRBD2 (5 bases). Germline V gene data show CDR1 as SSHAT and CDR2 as FNYEAQ (reference sequence). CDR3 length: 13 residues.